The subject of this entry is one T cell receptor (beta chain). This sample was included in a study of cytomegalovirus exposure and HLA in healthy donors. This CDR3 contains 12 residues. CDR1 is KGHSH and CDR2 is LQKENI in the germline V gene. Trimming shortened V by 6 bases and J by 5 bases, and 8 bases separated the two germline ends. Researchers ran the PCR with 60 Vbeta and 13 Jbeta primers. In the original processing: Later, roughly 77 million unique TCR beta chains were counted in an analysis, and around 11 million of them were shared. Libraries were prepared by immunoSEQ multiplex PCR; TCRdb keeps only in-frame clonotypes and omits some of them. V, J and clone size were drawn from that table, and D and trimming were deduced from the DNA. The sample consists of approximately 100,000 clones, about 68% of them appearing once.

This sequence joins TRBV18 and TRBJ2-1; D gene unclear. The receptor was derived from a male donor in good health and CMV-seropositive. The sample comprised PBMCs. The CDR3 sequence: CASSRENNEQFF. In DNA, the CDR3 is TGTGCCAGCTCCCGAGAGAACAATGAGCAGTTCTTC.